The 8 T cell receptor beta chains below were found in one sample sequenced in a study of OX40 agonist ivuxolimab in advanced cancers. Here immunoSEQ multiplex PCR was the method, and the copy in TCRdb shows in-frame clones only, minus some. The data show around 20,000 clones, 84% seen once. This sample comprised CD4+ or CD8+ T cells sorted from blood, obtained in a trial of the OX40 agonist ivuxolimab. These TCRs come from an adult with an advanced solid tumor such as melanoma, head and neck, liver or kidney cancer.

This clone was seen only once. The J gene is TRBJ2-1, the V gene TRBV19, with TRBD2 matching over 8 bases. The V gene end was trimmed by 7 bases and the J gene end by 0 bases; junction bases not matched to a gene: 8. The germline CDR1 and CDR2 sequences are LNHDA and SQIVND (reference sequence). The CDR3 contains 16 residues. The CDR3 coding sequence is TGTGCCAGTAAGATGAGCGGGGGCCTCTCCTACAATGAGCAGTTCTTC. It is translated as CASKMSGGLSYNEQFF.

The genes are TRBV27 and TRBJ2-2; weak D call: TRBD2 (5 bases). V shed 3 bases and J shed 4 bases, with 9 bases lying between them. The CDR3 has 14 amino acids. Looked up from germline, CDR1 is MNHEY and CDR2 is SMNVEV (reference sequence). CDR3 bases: TGTGCCAGCAGTTTCCCCGGAGGCACCGGGGAGCTGTTTTTT. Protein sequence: CASSFPGGTGELFF.

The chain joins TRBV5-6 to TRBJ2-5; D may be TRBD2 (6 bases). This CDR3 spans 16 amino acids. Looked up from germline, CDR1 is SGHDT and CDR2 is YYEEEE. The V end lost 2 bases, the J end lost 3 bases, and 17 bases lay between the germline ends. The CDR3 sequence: CASSLVVTGDEETQYF. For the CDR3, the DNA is TGTGCCAGCAGCTTAGTTGTAACGGGGGACGAAGAGACCCAGTACTTC.

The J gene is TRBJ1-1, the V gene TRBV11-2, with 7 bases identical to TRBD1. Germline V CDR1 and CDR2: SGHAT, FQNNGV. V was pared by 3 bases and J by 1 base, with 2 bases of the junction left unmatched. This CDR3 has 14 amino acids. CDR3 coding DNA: TGTGCCAGCAGCTTGGACAGGAAGAACACTGAAGCTTTCTTT. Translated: CASSLDRKNTEAFF.

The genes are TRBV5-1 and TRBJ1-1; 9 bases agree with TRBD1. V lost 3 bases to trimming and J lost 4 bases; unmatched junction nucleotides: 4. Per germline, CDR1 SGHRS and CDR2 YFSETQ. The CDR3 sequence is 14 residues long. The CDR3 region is CASSSQGAGTEAFF. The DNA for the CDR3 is TGCGCCAGCAGCTCACAGGGGGCAGGCACTGAAGCTTTCTTT.

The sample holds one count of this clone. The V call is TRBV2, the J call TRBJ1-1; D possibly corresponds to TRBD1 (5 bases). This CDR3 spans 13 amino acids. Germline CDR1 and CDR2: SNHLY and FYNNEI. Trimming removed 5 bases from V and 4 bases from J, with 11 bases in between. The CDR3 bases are TGTGCCAGCAGTAATAAGGGGAGCACTGAAGCTTTCTTT. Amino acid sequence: CASSNKGSTEAFF. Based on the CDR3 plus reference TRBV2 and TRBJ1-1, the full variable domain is EPEVTQTPSHQVTQMGQEVILRCVPISNHLYFYWYRQILGQKVEFLVSFYNNEISEKSEIFDDQFSVERPDGSNFTLKIRSTKLEDSAMYFCASSNKGSTEAFFGQGTRLTVV.

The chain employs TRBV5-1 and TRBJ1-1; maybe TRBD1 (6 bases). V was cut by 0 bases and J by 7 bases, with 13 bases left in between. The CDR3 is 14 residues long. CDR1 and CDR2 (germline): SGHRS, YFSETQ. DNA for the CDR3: TGCGCCAGCAGCTTGGCCATAGGACAGAGTGAAGCTTTCTTT. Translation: CASSLAIGQSEAFF.

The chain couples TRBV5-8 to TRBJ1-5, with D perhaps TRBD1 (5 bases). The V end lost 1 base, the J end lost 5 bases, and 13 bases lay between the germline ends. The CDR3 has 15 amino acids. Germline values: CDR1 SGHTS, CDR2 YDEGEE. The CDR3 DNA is TGTGCCAGCAGCTTGATGGGCAGGGCTTATCAGCCCCAGCATTTT. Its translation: CASSLMGRAYQPQHF.